A single sample gave rise to the 17 T cell receptor beta chains below, sequenced in a study of beta chain features in type 1 diabetes. The whole isolated RNA underwent reverse transcription, so sequencing captured expressed TCRB transcripts. This table comes from immunoSEQ multiplex PCR, and its TCRdb copy is limited to in-frame clones, with some not included. The sample gives 300,000 to 400,000 clones, 7% to 9% of which show up once; less than 0.5% is in the top ten. The sample was central memory CD4+ T cells from blood. The receptor source for this set is a woman younger than 30 in good health.

The table lists this clone with a few counts. V gene TRBV27 combines with J gene TRBJ1-1, with D tentatively TRBD1 (6 bases). V was trimmed by 5 bases and J by 2 bases, leaving 9 bases between them. There are 13 residues in the CDR3. CDR1 and CDR2 from the germline V gene are MNHEY and SMNVEV (reference sequence). The CDR3 region has the DNA TGTGCCAGCAGTCTGACAGGTAACACTGAAGCTTTCTTT. It encodes CASSLTGNTEAFF.

This clone occurred a few times. The gene calls are TRBV7-2 and TRBJ1-5; tentative D call: TRBD1 (5 bases). The CDR3 sequence is 13 residues long. Trimming pared 5 bases from V and 5 bases from J, leaving 10 bases between. Germline CDR1 and CDR2: SGHTA and FQGNSA. The CDR3 bases are TGTGCCAGCAGCCCGGGGCGGTATCAGCCCCAGCATTTT. It yields the protein CASSPGRYQPQHF.

The chain has TRBV4-3 and TRBJ2-1; the match to TRBD2 covers 7 bases. Per germline, CDR1 LGHNA and CDR2 YSLEER. V lost 4 bases to trimming and J lost 0 bases; unmatched junction nucleotides: 9. This CDR3 comprises 17 residues. The CDR3 is CASSRSGGDSSYNEQFF. The CDR3 DNA is TGCGCCAGCAGCCGTTCGGGGGGAGACAGCTCCTACAATGAGCAGTTCTTC.

This clone was counted only a few times. Germline is not matched at one junction end, which may reflect a read error. The chain couples TRBV28 to TRBJ2-4; D possibly uses TRBD1 or TRBD2 (5 bases each). CDR1 and CDR2 (germline): MDHEN, SYDVKM. This CDR3 is 12 amino acids long. The CDR3 loop reads CASSPSGRRALF. CDR3 coding DNA: TGTGCCAGCAGTCCCTCAGGGAGAAGGGCGCTCTTC. Variable domain in full (rest from reference TRBV28 and TRBJ2-4): DVKVTQSSRYLVKRTGEKVFLECVQDMDHENMFWYRQDPGLGLRLIYFSYDVKMKEKGDIPEGYSVSREKKERFSLILESASTNQTSMYLCASSPSGRRALFGAGTRLSVL.

The table lists this clone with a few counts. The chain has TRBV5-6 and TRBJ1-5, with unresolved D. The germline V gene encodes CDR1 SGHDT and CDR2 YYEEEE. This CDR3 comprises 14 residues. With 0 bases removed from V and 1 base from J, the gap between germline ends came to 5 bases. CDR3 nucleotide sequence: TGTGCCAGCAGCTTGGGTACGAGCAATCAGCCCCAGCATTTT. It translates to CASSLGTSNQPQHF.

This CDR3 reads CASSLGQTNNEKLFF. CDR3 DNA sequence: TGTGCCAGCAGCTTAGGACAGACTAATAATGAAAAACTGTTTTTT. The chain joins TRBV11-2 to TRBJ1-4, with D maybe TRBD1 (5 bases). Germline CDR1 is SGHAT and CDR2 is FQNNGV. The CDR3 is 15 residues long. The V gene lost 1 base and the J gene lost 4 bases, with 10 bases spanning the gap.

This chain connects TRBV28 to TRBJ1-1; D unresolved. The V end was cut by 4 bases, the J end by 4 bases, with 16 bases between. This CDR3 spans 15 amino acids. The V gene's germline CDR1 is MDHEN and CDR2 SYDVKM. This CDR3 is CASSSSAGWGTEAFF. The CDR3 coding sequence is TGTGCCAGCAGTTCAAGTGCGGGATGGGGCACTGAAGCTTTCTTT.

The rearrangement joins TRBV4-3 to TRBJ2-1; a possible D gene is TRBD2 (5 bases). Deletions cut 2 bases from V and 4 bases from J, with 18 bases between. CDR3 length: 17 amino acids. Germline loops: CDR1 LGHNA, CDR2 YSLEER. The CDR3 here is CASSQSWRVTSYNEQFF. The CDR3, as DNA: TGCGCCAGCAGCCAATCATGGCGGGTGACCAGTTACAATGAGCAGTTCTTC.

This clone showed up just a few times. This sequence may be a read error, since a much larger clone differs from it by one base. The sample contains more than one DNA sequence encoding this CDR3. The rearrangement joins TRBV5-5 to TRBJ1-1, with TRBD1 as a possible D gene (5 bases). This CDR3 is 13 amino acids long. Trimming removed 1 base from V and 1 base from J, with 5 bases in between. CDR1 and CDR2 (germline): SGHKS, YYEKEE (reference sequence). The CDR3 coding sequence is TGTGCCAGCAGCTTGACAGGGAACACTGAAGCTTTCTTT. As protein: CASSLTGNTEAFF. Full variable domain (missing parts from reference TRBV5-5 and TRBJ1-1): DAGVTQSPTHLIKTRGQQVTLRCSPISGHKSVSWYQQVLGQGPQFIFQYYEKEERGRGNFPDRFSARQFPNYSSELNVNALLLGDSALYLCASSLTGNTEAFFGQGTRLTVV.

This clone appeared a few times. This chain uses TRBV11-2 with TRBJ2-3; 8 bases map to TRBD2. Germline CDR1 SGHAT, CDR2 FQNNGV. The CDR3 length is 18 residues. The junction had 11 bases not matched to a gene; V was cut back by 3 bases and J by 0 bases. CDR3 protein: CASSLGILASGSTDTQYF. Written as DNA, the CDR3 is TGTGCCAGCAGCTTGGGAATTTTGGCTAGCGGGAGCACAGATACGCAGTATTTT.

This clone turned up a few times. The chain couples TRBV7-2 to TRBJ1-5; maybe TRBD1 (6 bases). The germline CDR1 and CDR2 sequences are SGHTA and FQGNSA. This CDR3 contains 13 residues. Trimming shortened V by 3 bases and J by 5 bases, and 8 bases separated the two germline ends. The CDR3 is CASSLTGDQPQHF. The CDR3 DNA sequence: TGTGCCAGCAGCTTGACAGGAGATCAGCCCCAGCATTTT.

This clone was picked up many times. The rearrangement uses TRBV5-6 and TRBJ1-2, with TRBD1 as a possible D gene (5 bases). V was shortened by 1 base and J by 8 bases, with 6 bases between the two germline ends. CDR3 length: 11 amino acids. The germline CDR1 and CDR2 sequences are SGHDT and YYEEEE. The CDR3 region has the DNA TGTGCCAGCAGCTTGAGGGGCGGCTACACCTTC. Its translation: CASSLRGGYTF.

This chain uses TRBV18 with TRBJ2-3; D is possibly TRBD1 (8 bases). Germline CDR1 is KGHSH and CDR2 is LQKENI. This CDR3 is 18 amino acids long. V was shortened by 5 bases and J by 6 bases, with 27 bases between the two germline ends. The CDR3: CASSTPWTGTMRTDTQYF. Here the CDR3 DNA reads TGTGCCAGCTCAACTCCGTGGACAGGGACTATGCGAACGGATACGCAGTATTTT. Drawing the rest from reference TRBV18 and TRBJ2-3, the complete variable domain is NAGVMQNPRHLVRRRGQEARLRCSPMKGHSHVYWYRQLPEEGLKFMVYLQKENIIDESGMPKERFSAEFPKEGPSILRIQQVVRGDSAAYFCASSTPWTGTMRTDTQYFGPGTRLTVL.

The table lists this clone with a few counts. The rearrangement links TRBV9 to TRBJ1-3; no clear D. Germline loops: CDR1 SGDLS, CDR2 YYNGEE. Trimming took 1 base from V and 0 from J, leaving 17 bases between them. There are 18 residues in the CDR3. The CDR3 sequence is CASSVNPWTETSGNTIYF. The CDR3 nucleotides are TGTGCCAGCAGCGTAAACCCCTGGACGGAGACCTCTGGAAACACCATATATTTT.

Only a few counts were recorded for this clone. The genes are TRBV5-1 and TRBJ1-2, with 7 bases fitting TRBD1. Trimming cost V 3 bases and J 6 bases; bases outside gene matches: 8. The CDR3 covers 14 residues. The germline V gene has CDR1 SGHRS and CDR2 YFSETQ. The CDR3 here is CASSSGDSRNGYTF. The DNA for the CDR3 is TGCGCCAGCAGCTCAGGGGACAGCCGCAATGGCTACACCTTC.

As regards this clone: It may be a read error: a sequence one base away is much more abundant. The gene calls are TRBV7-3 and TRBJ2-1; 10 bases align to TRBD2. V trimming: 2 bases; J trimming: 7 bases; junction bases outside the gene matches: 14. Looked up from germline, CDR1 is SGHTA and CDR2 is FQGTGA. The CDR3 length is 18 residues. The CDR3 is CASSLGRTGTSESNEQFF. The CDR3 DNA sequence: TGTGCCAGCAGCTTAGGCAGGACCGGGACTAGCGAGAGTAATGAGCAGTTCTTC.

There are many counts of this clone. The chain combines TRBV7-2 with TRBJ2-7; 10 positions match TRBD2. With 3 bases clipped from V and 4 bases from J, the junction kept 3 bases outside the gene matches. Germline loops: CDR1 SGHTA, CDR2 FQGNSA. There are 14 residues in the CDR3. CDR3: CASSFGLAEYEQYF. In nucleotides, the CDR3 is TGTGCCAGCAGCTTCGGACTAGCGGAATACGAGCAGTACTTC.